These 10 T cell receptor beta chains originate from one sample sequenced in a study of blood T cell repertoires in COVID-19 (dated by TCRdb to the early 2020s). The library was generated by the immunoSEQ multiplex PCR assay. What TCRdb holds here is the immuneACCESS table cut down to in-frame rearrangements. Part of the clones is not present; checked against another copy, under half of the missing clones reflect an unresolved V gene, and the others are unexplained. Across this sample there are approximately 170,000 clones, with approximately 77% seen only once. About 10% of the sample is in the top ten clones. Sequenced: peripheral blood. Receptors were obtained from an elderly woman with active or convalescent COVID-19.

The table lists this clone with a few counts. The gene calls are TRBV25-1 and TRBJ2-7, with TRBD1 identical over 7 bases. Germline CDR1 and CDR2: MGHDK and SYGVNS. The CDR3 covers 15 residues. V trimming: 3 bases; J trimming: 3 bases; junction bases outside the gene matches: 8. The CDR3 region is CASSDPGTDIYEQYF. DNA for the CDR3: TGTGCCAGCAGTGACCCCGGGACAGACATCTACGAGCAGTACTTC.

This clone showed up just once. V usage is TRBV4-1 and J usage is TRBJ2-1; maybe TRBD2 (6 bases). Germline lookup yields CDR1 MGHRA and CDR2 YSYEKL. Trimming shortened V by 0 bases and J by 4 bases, and 16 bases separated the two germline ends. The CDR3 runs to 17 residues. The CDR3 DNA is TGCGCCAGCAGCCAAGATGGTGGGGGGACCCTTTACAATGAGCAGTTCTTC. Amino acid sequence: CASSQDGGGTLYNEQFF.

The V gene is TRBV19, the J gene TRBJ1-2; D gene uncertain. From germline, CDR1 is LNHDA and CDR2 SQIVND (reference sequence). The CDR3 length is 12 residues. V lost 3 bases to trimming and J lost 4 bases, with 6 bases between them. As DNA, the CDR3 is TGTGCCAGTAGTATTCTTTCCTATGGCTACACCTTC. It yields the protein CASSILSYGYTF.

In its sample, this clone was seen a few times. J is TRBJ1-6 and V is TRBV6-2 or TRBV6-3; 7 bases match TRBD1. The V segment lost 3 bases and the J segment 6 bases; nucleotides outside the gene matches: 14. Per germline, CDR1 MNHEY and CDR2 SVGEGT. The CDR3 extends over 18 amino acids. CDR3 DNA: TGTGCCAGCAGTTATCGGGCCAACTACAGGGGCCGTAATTCACCCCTCCACTTT. Residues: CASSYRANYRGRNSPLHF.

This clone has only one observation. The V gene is TRBV12-3 or TRBV12-4, the J gene TRBJ2-7; no definite D call. The CDR3 runs 11 residues. The ends were cut back, 5 bases at V and 4 bases at J, with 6 bases in the middle. CDR3 DNA sequence: TGTGCCAGCAGTCCCTTATACGAGCAGTACTTC. Its translation is CASSPLYEQYF.

V is TRBV6-5 and J is TRBJ1-1; D gene uncertain. The CDR3 is 14 amino acids. The germline V and J ends were trimmed by 4 bases and 6 bases, with 15 bases remaining between them. Germline V lookup: CDR1 MNHEY, CDR2 SVGAGI. The CDR3 here is CASSFNPGNAEAFF. Here the CDR3 DNA reads TGTGCCAGCAGTTTCAACCCAGGCAACGCTGAAGCTTTCTTT.

The rearrangement uses TRBV7-2 and TRBJ2-7; 7 bases map to TRBD2. The CDR3 runs to 13 residues. The V gene end was trimmed by 7 bases and the J gene end by 3 bases; junction bases not matched to a gene: 6. Germline V gene lookup returns CDR1 SGHTA and CDR2 FQGNSA. Written as DNA, the CDR3 is TGTGCCAGCACCCCGACTAGCTTCTACGAGCAGTACTTC. Residues: CASTPTSFYEQYF. Full variable domain (missing parts from reference TRBV7-2 and TRBJ2-7): GAGVSQSPSNKVTEKGKDVELRCDPISGHTALYWYRQSLGQGLEFLIYFQGNSAPDKSGLPSDRFSAERTGGSVSTLTIQRTQQEDSAVYLCASTPTSFYEQYFGPGTRLTVT.

This clone was seen once. This rearrangement joins TRBV4-2 to TRBJ2-1; 9 bases align to TRBD2. There are 16 residues in the CDR3. Germline values: CDR1 LGHNA, CDR2 YNFKEQ. V was clipped by 0 bases and J by 9 bases; unmatched bases: 9. The CDR3 reads CASSQDRLAGFSEQFF. For the CDR3, the DNA is TGTGCCAGCAGCCAAGATAGGCTAGCGGGATTTAGTGAGCAGTTCTTC.

This clone occurred a few times. The chain links TRBV5-1 to TRBJ2-2, with D perhaps TRBD2 (6 bases). Germline V gene data show CDR1 as SGHRS and CDR2 as YFSETQ. V was trimmed by 7 bases and J by 1 base, leaving 14 bases between them. The CDR3 covers 15 residues. The CDR3 DNA reads as TGCGCCAGCGGCCAGGGAGGAGGGAACACCGGGGAGCTGTTTTTT. Amino acid sequence: CASGQGGGNTGELFF. Full variable domain (outside the CDR3, taken from reference TRBV5-1 and TRBJ2-2): KAGVTQTPRYLIKTRGQQVTLSCSPISGHRSVSWYQQTPGQGLQFLFEYFSETQRNKGNFPGRFSGRQFSNSRSEMNVSTLELGDSALYLCASGQGGGNTGELFFGEGSRLTVL.

J is TRBJ1-4 and V is TRBV19, with TRBD1 as a possible D gene (5 bases). Germline CDR1 LNHDA, CDR2 SQIVND (reference sequence). This CDR3 has 13 residues. Trimming shortened V by 4 bases and J by 10 bases, and 13 bases separated the two germline ends. The CDR3 is CASSTQNGGKLFF. The CDR3 bases are TGTGCCAGTAGTACCCAAAACGGGGGAAAACTGTTTTTT.